The 21 T cell receptor beta chains reported below all come from one sample, sequenced in a study of vaccination and CD4 T cells after COVID-19. TCRdb reprocessed the PCR reads with MiXCR, giving one entry per CDR3 protein. Of 15,000 to 25,000 distinct CDR3 sequences listed, 45% to 70% were seen once; the top ten hold around 1.1%. The sample here was CD4+ T cells from blood, taken after SARS-CoV-2 vaccination. Receptor source: a human donor who had recovered from COVID-19.

The chain uses TRBV6-4 and TRBJ2-3; D is unresolved. V was trimmed by 3 bases and J by 0 bases, leaving 7 bases between them. The germline CDR1 and CDR2 sequences are MRHNA and SNTAGT. This CDR3 has 14 residues. Here the CDR3 reads CASSESGSTDTQYF. The DNA of the CDR3 is TGTGCCAGCAGTGAGTCCGGGAGCACAGATACGCAGTATTTT.

V is TRBV20-1 and J is TRBJ1-2, with 8 bases fitting TRBD1. Germline trimming cut 2 bases from V and 3 bases from J; bases unmatched to any gene: 2. This CDR3 is built from 13 residues. Germline-derived CDR1 and CDR2 are DFQATT and SNEGSKA (reference sequence). DNA for the CDR3: TGCAGTGCTAGACAGGGGGCCCACTATGGCTACACCTTC. This gives the protein CSARQGAHYGYTF.

The rearrangement links TRBV12-3 or TRBV12-4 to TRBJ2-7, with D perhaps assigned TRBD1 or TRBD2 (6 bases each). This CDR3 is built from 15 residues. Trimming stripped 3 bases from V and 3 bases from J, with 15 bases between. The CDR3: CASSFLGGASYEQYF. CDR3 sequence (DNA): TGTGCCAGCAGTTTTCTGGGGGGCGCGAGCTACGAGCAGTACTTC.

V usage is TRBV19 and J usage is TRBJ2-2; TRBD2 aligns across 8 bases. The CDR3 is made up of 15 amino acids. V was pared by 3 bases and J by 1 base, with 1 base of the junction left unmatched. Germline CDR1 LNHDA, CDR2 SQIVND (reference sequence). CDR3 DNA sequence: TGTGCCAGTAGTATGACTAGCGAGAACACCGGGGAGCTGTTTTTT. Its translation: CASSMTSENTGELFF.

This clonotype was found a few times. The V call is TRBV7-8, the J call TRBJ2-3, with 10 bases lining up with TRBD1. The V gene's germline CDR1 is SGHVS and CDR2 FQNEAQ. The CDR3 covers 14 residues. The ends lost 6 bases at V and 10 bases at J; junction bases unmatched: 10. The CDR3 loop reads CASRFDRGQVPQYF. In DNA form, the CDR3 reads TGTGCCAGCAGGTTCGACAGGGGGCAAGTGCCGCAGTATTTT.

The chain carries TRBV6-5 and TRBJ2-6; D is undetermined. The ends were cut back, 0 bases at V and 11 bases at J, with 5 bases in the middle. The germline gives CDR1 MNHEY, CDR2 SVGAGI. The CDR3 length is 12 residues. CDR3: CASSYSIDVLTF. The DNA for the CDR3 is TGTGCCAGCAGTTACTCTATAGACGTCCTGACTTTC.

The rearrangement joins TRBV7-9 to TRBJ2-2; TRBD1 matches at 7 bases. The CDR3 has 15 amino acids. The germline CDR1 and CDR2 sequences are SEHNR and FQNEAQ (reference sequence). V shed 1 base, J shed 1 base, and the junction held 0 bases outside the gene matches. The CDR3 DNA is TGTGCCAGCAGCTTAGGGACAGGGAACACCGGGGAGCTGTTTTTT. As protein: CASSLGTGNTGELFF. Supplemented by reference TRBV7-9 and TRBJ2-2, the full variable domain reads DTGVSQNPRHKITKRGQNVTFRCDPISEHNRLYWYRQTLGQGPEFLTYFQNEAQLEKSRLLSDRFSAERPKGSFSTLEIQRTEQGDSAMYLCASSLGTGNTGELFFGEGSRLTVL.

This clonotype was recorded a few times. This chain uses TRBV2 with TRBJ2-7; unclear D gene. The germline gives CDR1 SNHLY, CDR2 FYNNEI. Trimming cost V 11 bases and J 6 bases, with 20 bases left between them. CDR3 length: 13 residues. The CDR3 nucleotides are TGTGCCGGCCTGTCGTCCCCCTCGAGCGAGCAGTACTTC. Its protein is CAGLSSPSSEQYF.

J is TRBJ2-5 and V is TRBV15; D not certain. Germline V gives CDR1 LNHNV, CDR2 YYDKDF (reference sequence). The CDR3 covers 15 residues. Trimming removed 3 bases from V and 5 bases from J, with 16 bases in between. Here the CDR3 DNA reads TGTGCCACCAGCAGTGAACTTGGTGAGGTCGAGACCCAGTACTTC. It encodes CATSSELGEVETQYF. Looking up the rest from reference TRBV15 and TRBJ2-5 gives the full variable domain: DAMVIQNPRYQVTQFGKPVTLSCSQTLNHNVMYWYQQKSSQAPKLLFHYYDKDFNNEADTPDNFQSRRPNTSFCFLDIRSPGLGDTAMYLCATSSELGEVETQYFGPGTRLLVL.

The V and J genes are TRBV6-1 and TRBJ2-4; D is ambiguous. Germline values: CDR1 MNHNS, CDR2 SASEGT. V lost 6 bases to trimming and J lost 0 bases, with 18 bases between them. This CDR3 spans 17 amino acids. CDR3: CASRINWVLVAKNIQYF. The CDR3 DNA reads as TGTGCCAGCAGGATCAATTGGGTCTTGGTAGCCAAAAACATTCAGTACTTC.

This clonotype showed up just a few times. This rearrangement joins TRBV6-1 to TRBJ1-6; 8 bases fit TRBD1. Germline V CDR1 and CDR2: MNHNS, SASEGT. The CDR3 contains 13 residues. V lost 7 bases, J lost 8 bases, and 4 bases stayed unmatched. The DNA for the CDR3 is TGTGCCAGCACCGACAGGGGTGATTCACCCCTCCACTTT. It encodes CASTDRGDSPLHF.

This chain uses TRBV12-3 or TRBV12-4 with TRBJ1-5; D call uncertain. This CDR3 spans 13 amino acids. Trimming shortened V by 3 bases and J by 7 bases, and 10 bases separated the two germline ends. CDR3 DNA: TGTGCCAGCAGTTTTTCGGGATACCAGCCCCAGCATTTT. This codes for CASSFSGYQPQHF.

J is TRBJ2-7 and V is TRBV12-3 or TRBV12-4; D is ambiguous. The CDR3 spans 11 residues. Trimming cost V 6 bases and J 3 bases, with 6 bases left between them. CDR3 in amino acids: CASSLNYEQYF. The CDR3 coding sequence is TGTGCCAGCAGCTTAAACTACGAGCAGTACTTC.

The CDR3 is CASSLDTRNTEAFF. In DNA form, the CDR3 reads TGTGCCAGCAGCTTAGATACCCGGAACACTGAAGCTTTCTTT. The chain uses TRBV7-9 and TRBJ1-1; D not resolved. Trimming shortened V by 1 base and J by 1 base, and 7 bases separated the two germline ends. CDR1 is SEHNR, CDR2 FQNEAQ, per germline (reference sequence). The CDR3 is 14 residues long.

The J gene is TRBJ2-1, the V gene TRBV7-2, with 7 bases fitting TRBD2. Germline V lookup: CDR1 SGHTA, CDR2 FQGNSA. Trimming cost V 4 bases and J 2 bases; bases outside gene matches: 5. The CDR3 is 15 amino acids. DNA of the CDR3: TGTGCCAGCAGCTCGTCGCGGGGGACCTACAATGAGCAGTTCTTC. It yields the protein CASSSSRGTYNEQFF.

The chain employs TRBV6-2 or TRBV6-3 and TRBJ2-5; D is ambiguous. This CDR3 is 12 amino acids long. Trimming shortened V by 8 bases and J by 2 bases, and 9 bases separated the two germline ends. Germline assignment: CDR1 MNHEY and CDR2 SVGEGT. The CDR3 DNA sequence: TGTGCCAGCGGCACATCTCAAGAGACCCAGTACTTC. It encodes CASGTSQETQYF.

V is TRBV7-2 and J is TRBJ1-3; D ambiguous. Germline V CDR1 and CDR2: SGHTA, FQGNSA. The CDR3 is 14 residues long. V gave up 0 bases and J gave up 2 bases, with 5 bases separating them. In DNA form, the CDR3 reads TGTGCCAGCAGCTTAGCAGTAGCTGGAAACACCATATATTTT. Its translation: CASSLAVAGNTIYF.

The V and J genes are TRBV24-1 and TRBJ2-5; D is possibly TRBD1 (6 bases). Trimming took off 2 bases at V and 5 bases at J, with 11 bases between the two ends. CDR1 and CDR2 from the germline V gene are KGHDR and SFDVKD. The CDR3 loop spans 14 amino acids. Written as DNA, the CDR3 is TGTGCCACCAGTGATTCAACAGGGACGGAGACCCAGTACTTC. This encodes CATSDSTGTETQYF.

This sequence joins TRBV5-1 and TRBJ2-7; 7 bases align to TRBD1. Germline V gives CDR1 SGHRS, CDR2 YFSETQ. V shed 0 bases and J 6 bases; nucleotides not matched to a gene: 3. The CDR3 is 13 residues long. The CDR3, as DNA: TGCGCCAGCAGCTTGGGACAGGGAGCCGAGCAGTACTTC. Protein product: CASSLGQGAEQYF.

The chain employs TRBV4-1 and TRBJ2-5; D is unclear. CDR1 is MGHRA and CDR2 is YSYEKL in the germline V gene. The V gene lost 0 bases and the J gene lost 2 bases, with 10 bases spanning the gap. This CDR3 has 15 amino acids. CDR3 nucleotides: TGCGCCAGCAGCCAAGATCGGCTGGATCAAGAGACCCAGTACTTC. It yields the protein CASSQDRLDQETQYF.

The chain uses TRBV7-3 and TRBJ2-3; tentative D call: TRBD2 (7 bases). The V end lost 2 bases, the J end lost 2 bases, and 11 bases lay between the germline ends. Germline CDR1 reads SGHTA; CDR2 reads FQGTGA. The CDR3 covers 15 residues. CDR3 coding DNA: TGTGCCAGCAGCTTAGGGGCGGGGGCCACAGATACGCAGTATTTT. Its translation: CASSLGAGATDTQYF.